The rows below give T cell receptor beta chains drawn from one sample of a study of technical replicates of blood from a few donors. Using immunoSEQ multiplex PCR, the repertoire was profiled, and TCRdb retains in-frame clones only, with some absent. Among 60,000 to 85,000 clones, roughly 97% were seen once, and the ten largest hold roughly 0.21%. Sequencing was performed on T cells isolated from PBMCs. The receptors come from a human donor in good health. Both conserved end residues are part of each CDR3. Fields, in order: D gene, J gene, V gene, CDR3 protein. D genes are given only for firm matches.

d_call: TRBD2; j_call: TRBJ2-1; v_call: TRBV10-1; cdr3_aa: CASSASGRGRSYNEQFF
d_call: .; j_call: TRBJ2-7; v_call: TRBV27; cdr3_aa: CASSSRLGAYEQYF
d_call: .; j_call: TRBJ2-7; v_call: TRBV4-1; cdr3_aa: CASSQGPLIREQYF
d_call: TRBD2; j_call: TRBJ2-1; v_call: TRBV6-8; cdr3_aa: CASSHLAGGGDEQFF
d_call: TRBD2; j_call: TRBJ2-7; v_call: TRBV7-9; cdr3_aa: CASSLEGLAGGSSYEQYF
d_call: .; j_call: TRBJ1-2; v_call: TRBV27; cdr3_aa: CASRSGVNYGYTF
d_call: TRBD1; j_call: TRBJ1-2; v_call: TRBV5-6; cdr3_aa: CASSYRDRDSYGYTF
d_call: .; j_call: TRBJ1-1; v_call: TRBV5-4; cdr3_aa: CASSPQEGTEAFF
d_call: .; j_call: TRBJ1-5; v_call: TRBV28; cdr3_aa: CARRERNQPQHF
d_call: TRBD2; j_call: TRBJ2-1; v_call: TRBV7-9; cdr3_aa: CASSYLAGGYNEQFF
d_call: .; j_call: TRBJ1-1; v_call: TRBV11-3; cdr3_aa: CASSPQQNTEAFF
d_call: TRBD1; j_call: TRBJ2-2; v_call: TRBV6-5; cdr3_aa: CASKKQGAVDGELFF
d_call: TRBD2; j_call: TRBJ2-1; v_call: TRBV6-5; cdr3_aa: CASSSLAGVYNEQFF
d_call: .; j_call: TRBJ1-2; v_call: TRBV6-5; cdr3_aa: CASSSRGSANYGYTF
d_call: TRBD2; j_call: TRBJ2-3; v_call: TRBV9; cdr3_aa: CASSGPSGTYTDTQYF
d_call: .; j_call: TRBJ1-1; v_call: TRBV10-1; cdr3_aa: CASSAEGAPNTEAFF
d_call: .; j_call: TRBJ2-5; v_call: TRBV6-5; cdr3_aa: CASSYYRGVETQYF
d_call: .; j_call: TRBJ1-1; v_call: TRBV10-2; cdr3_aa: CASSPPTHSNTEAFF
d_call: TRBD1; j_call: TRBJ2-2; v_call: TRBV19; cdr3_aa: CASRSEQGGNTGELFF
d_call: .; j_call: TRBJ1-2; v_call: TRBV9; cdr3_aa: CASSGSTLGADGYTF
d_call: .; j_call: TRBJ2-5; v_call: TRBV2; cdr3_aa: CASSAQPGQETQYF
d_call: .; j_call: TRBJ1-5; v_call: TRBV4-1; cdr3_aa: CASSQEVGQSNQPQHF
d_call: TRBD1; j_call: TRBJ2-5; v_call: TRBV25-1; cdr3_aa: CASRTGTGETQYF
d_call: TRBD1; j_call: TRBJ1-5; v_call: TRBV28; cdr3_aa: CASSRGQGRLPPQHF
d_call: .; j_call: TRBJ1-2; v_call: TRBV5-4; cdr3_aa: CASSPPGQINYGYTF
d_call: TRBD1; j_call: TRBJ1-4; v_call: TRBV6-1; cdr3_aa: CASSDRGQGVEKLFF
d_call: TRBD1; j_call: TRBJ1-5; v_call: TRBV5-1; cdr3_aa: CASSLDQGDQPQHF
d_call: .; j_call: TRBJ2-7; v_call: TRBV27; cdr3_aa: CASSLRSGFYEQYF
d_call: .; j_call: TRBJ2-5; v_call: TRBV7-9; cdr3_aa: CASSLDSQETQYF
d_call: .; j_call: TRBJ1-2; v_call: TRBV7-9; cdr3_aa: CASSRALSYGYTF
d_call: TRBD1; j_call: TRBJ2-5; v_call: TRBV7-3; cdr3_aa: CASSPGGTTQKETQYF
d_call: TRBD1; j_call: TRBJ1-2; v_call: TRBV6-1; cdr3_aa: CASSVFGQEDGYTF
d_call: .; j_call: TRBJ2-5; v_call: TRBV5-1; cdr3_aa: CASGISRPPGEETQYF
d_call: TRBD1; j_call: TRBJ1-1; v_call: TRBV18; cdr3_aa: CASSPLGQGVAEAFF
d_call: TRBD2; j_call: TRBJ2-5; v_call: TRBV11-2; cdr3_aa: CASSFNSGGQETQYF
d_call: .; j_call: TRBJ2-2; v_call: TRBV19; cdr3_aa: CASRQINTGELFF
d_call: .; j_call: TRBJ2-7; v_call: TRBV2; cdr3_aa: CASTVESSYEQYF
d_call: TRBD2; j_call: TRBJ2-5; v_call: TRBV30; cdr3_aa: CAWTLNGLAGQETQYF
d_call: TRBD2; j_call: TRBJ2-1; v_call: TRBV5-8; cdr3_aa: CASSWRLAGNEQFF
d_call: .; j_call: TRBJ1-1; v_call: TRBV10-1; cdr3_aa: CASRATANTEAFF
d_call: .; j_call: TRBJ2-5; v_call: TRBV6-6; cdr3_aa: CASSYSTGLGGETQYF
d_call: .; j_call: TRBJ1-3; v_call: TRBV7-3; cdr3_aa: CASSPLGGNTIYF